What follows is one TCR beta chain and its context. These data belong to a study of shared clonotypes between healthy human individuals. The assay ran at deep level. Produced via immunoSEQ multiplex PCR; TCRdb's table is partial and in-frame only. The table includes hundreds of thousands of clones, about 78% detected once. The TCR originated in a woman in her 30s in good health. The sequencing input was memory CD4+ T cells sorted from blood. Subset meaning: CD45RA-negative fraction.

The CDR3 DNA sequence: TGTGCCAGCAGACGTCCGGGACGGAGAGATGAAAAACTGTTTTTT. Translating it yields CASRRPGRRDEKLFF. The rearrangement links TRBV11-2 to TRBJ1-4; a weak D match, TRBD1 (5 bases). CDR1 and CDR2 from the germline V gene are SGHAT and FQNNGV. The CDR3 covers 15 residues. V gave up 6 bases and J gave up 6 bases, with 17 bases separating them. Full variable domain (outside the CDR3, taken from reference TRBV11-2 and TRBJ1-4): EAGVAQSPRYKIIEKRQSVAFWCNPISGHATLYWYQQILGQGPKLLIQFQNNGVVDDSQLPKDRFSAERLKGVDSTLKIQPAKLEDSAVYLCASRRPGRRDEKLFFGSGTQLSVL.